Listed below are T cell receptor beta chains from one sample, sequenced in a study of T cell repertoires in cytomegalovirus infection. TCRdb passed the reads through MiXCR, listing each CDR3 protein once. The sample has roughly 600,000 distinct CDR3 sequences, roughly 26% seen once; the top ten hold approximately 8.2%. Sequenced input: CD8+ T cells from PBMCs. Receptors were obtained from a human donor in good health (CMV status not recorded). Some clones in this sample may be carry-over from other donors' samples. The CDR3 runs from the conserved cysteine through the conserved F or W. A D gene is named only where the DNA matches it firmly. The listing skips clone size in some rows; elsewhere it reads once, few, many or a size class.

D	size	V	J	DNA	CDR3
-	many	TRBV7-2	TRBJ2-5	TGTGCCAGCAGCTTAGCGGGGGCCCTCCAAGAGACCCAGTACTTC	CASSLAGALQETQYF
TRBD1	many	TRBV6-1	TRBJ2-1	TGTGCCAGTATGACCCCGGGACAGGGAAACAATGAGCAGTTCTTC	CASMTPGQGNNEQFF
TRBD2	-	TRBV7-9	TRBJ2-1	TGTGCCAGCAGCTCAGCGGGGGGGATAGGTTACAATGAGCAGTTCTTC	CASSSAGGIGYNEQFF
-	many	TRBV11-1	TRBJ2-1	TGTGCCAGCAGCTTATTTTCCAGAAAAAGCTCCTACAATGAGCAGTTCTTC	CASSLFSRKSSYNEQFF
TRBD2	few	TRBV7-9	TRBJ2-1	TGTGCCAGCAGGCCGGCTAGCGGGGTCTCCTACAATGAGCAGTTCTTC	CASRPASGVSYNEQFF
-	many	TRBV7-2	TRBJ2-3	TGTGCCAGCACGCCTACAGATACGCAGTATTTT	CASTPTDTQYF
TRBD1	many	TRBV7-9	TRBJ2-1	TGTGCCAGCAGCTCCGACAGGGAAAGGTACAATGAGCAGTTCTTC	CASSSDRERYNEQFF
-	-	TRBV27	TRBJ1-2	TGTGCCAGCAGTTACACAGGGATTGACTACACCTTC	CASSYTGIDYTF
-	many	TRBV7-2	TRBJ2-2	TGTGCCAGTACCCGAGAAACCGGGCACCCCGGGGAGCTGTTTTTT	CASTRETGHPGELFF
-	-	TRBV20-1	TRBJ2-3	TGCAGTGCTAGGAACCTAGAGTACACAGATACGCAGTATTTT	CSARNLEYTDTQYF
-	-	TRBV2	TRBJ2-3	TGTGCCGTCGAGGGTGGTACGCAGTATTTT	CAVEGGTQYF
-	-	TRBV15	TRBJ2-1	TGTGCCACCAGCCCCCCGGCGGTCAACAATGAGCAGTTCTTC	CATSPPAVNNEQFF
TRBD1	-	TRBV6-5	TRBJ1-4	TGTGCCAGCAGTTTCCGGGACAGGGGGCGGAAGGAAAAACTGTTTTTT	CASSFRDRGRKEKLFF
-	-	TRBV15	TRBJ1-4	TGTGCCACCAGCAGAGATCACATGTGGGCAAGAGATGAAAAACTGTTTTTT	CATSRDHMWARDEKLFF
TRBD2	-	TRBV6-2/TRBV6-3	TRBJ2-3	TGTGCCAGCAGCACGGGGGGAAATATGCAGTATTTT	CASSTGGNMQYF
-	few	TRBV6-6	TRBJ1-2	TGTGCCAGCAGTTACTCGAAGTCAGGGCAGGGCTACACCTTC	CASSYSKSGQGYTF
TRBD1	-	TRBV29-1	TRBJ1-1	TGCAGCGTTGAAGATAAGGGGGCCGGCACTGAAGCTTTCTTT	CSVEDKGAGTEAFF
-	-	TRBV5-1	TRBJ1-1	TGCGCCAGCAGCTCCGTTGGGGTGGGCACTGAAGCTTTCTTT	CASSSVGVGTEAFF
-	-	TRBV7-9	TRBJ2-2	TGTGCCAGCAGCTTGTTACGAGGGAGTAACACCGGGGAGCTGTTTTTT	CASSLLRGSNTGELFF
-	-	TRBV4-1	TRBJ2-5	TGCGCCAGCAGCCCCCCCTCCAGGGGGGAATACCAAGAGACCCAGTACTTC	CASSPPSRGEYQETQYF
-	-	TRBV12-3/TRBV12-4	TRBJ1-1	TGTGCCAGCAGTTTAGTTCTGGGTTACTCCTCTGAAGCTTTCTTT	CASSLVLGYSSEAFF
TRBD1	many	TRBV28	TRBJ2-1	TGTGCCAGCAGCGATAGGGACAGCTCCTACAATGAGCAGTTCTTC	CASSDRDSSYNEQFF
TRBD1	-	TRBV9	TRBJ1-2	TGTGCCAGCAGCGTAGCCGAACAGGGGGCCTCTGGCTACACCTTC	CASSVAEQGASGYTF
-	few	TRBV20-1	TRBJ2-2	TGCAGTGCTCCCGCGAGCAACACCGGGGAGCTGTTTTTT	CSAPASNTGELFF
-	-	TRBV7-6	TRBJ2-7	TGTGCCAGCAGCTCCCATGACTCCTACGAGCAGTACTTC	CASSSHDSYEQYF
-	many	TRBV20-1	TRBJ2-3	TGCAGTGCTAGCCGGGGCACAGATACGCAGTATTTT	CSASRGTDTQYF
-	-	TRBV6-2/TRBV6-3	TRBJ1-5	TGTGCCAGCAGTTATTCCGGACTGGGCAATCAGCCCCAGCATTTT	CASSYSGLGNQPQHF
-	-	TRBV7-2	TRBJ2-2	TGTGCCAGCAGACCAGGGGTTGTCAACACCGGGGAGCTGTTTTTT	CASRPGVVNTGELFF
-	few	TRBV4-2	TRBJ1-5	TGTGCCAGCAGCCAAGAAGTCGGCCATAGCAATCAGCCCCAGCATTTT	CASSQEVGHSNQPQHF
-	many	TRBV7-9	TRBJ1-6	TGTGCCAGCAGTTTGCAGAATTCACCCCTCCACTTT	CASSLQNSPLHF
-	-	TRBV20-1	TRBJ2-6	TGCAGTGCCATGGACAGATCCTCTGGGGCCAACGTCCTGACTTTC	CSAMDRSSGANVLTF
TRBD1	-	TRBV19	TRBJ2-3	TGTGCCAGTAGTATTCCCCCGGGACAGCGCACAGATACGCAGTATTTT	CASSIPPGQRTDTQYF